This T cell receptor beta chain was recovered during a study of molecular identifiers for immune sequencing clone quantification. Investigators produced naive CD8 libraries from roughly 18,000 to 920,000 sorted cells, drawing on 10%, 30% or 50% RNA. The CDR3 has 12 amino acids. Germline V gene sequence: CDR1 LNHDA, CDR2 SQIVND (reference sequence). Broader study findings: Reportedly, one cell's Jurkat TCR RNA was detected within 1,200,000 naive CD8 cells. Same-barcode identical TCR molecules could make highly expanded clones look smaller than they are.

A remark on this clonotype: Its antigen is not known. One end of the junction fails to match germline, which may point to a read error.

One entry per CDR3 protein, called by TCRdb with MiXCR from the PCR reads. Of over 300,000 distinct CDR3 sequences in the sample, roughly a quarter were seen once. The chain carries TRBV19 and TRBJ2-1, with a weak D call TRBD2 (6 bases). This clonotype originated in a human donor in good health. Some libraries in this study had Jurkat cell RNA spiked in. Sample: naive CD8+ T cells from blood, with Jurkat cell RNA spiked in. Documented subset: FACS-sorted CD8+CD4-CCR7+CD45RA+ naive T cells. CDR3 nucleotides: TGTGCCAGTACCGCAGGAGGGTATGAGCAGTCCTTC. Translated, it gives CASTAGGYEQSF.